This T cell receptor beta chain originates from a study of cytomegalovirus exposure and HLA in healthy donors. Whole-study results and caveats: Rarity marked most TCR sequences, yet some public TCRs occurred in many donors.

V lost 4 bases to trimming and J lost 4 bases, with 13 bases between them. There are 13 residues in the CDR3. In germline, CDR1 is GTSNPN, CDR2 SVGIG (reference sequence). The table came from immunoSEQ multiplex PCR; TCRdb's copy has only in-frame clones and leaves some out. This sample has some 170,000 clones, with roughly 84% found just once. On this clone itself: Its antigen is unidentified.

This receptor was taken from a young man in good health and CMV-seropositive. V and J are TRBV30 and TRBJ1-1, with D possibly matching TRBD1 (6 bases). The sample was PBMCs. CDR3 protein: CAWTEQGITEAFF. CDR3 DNA sequence: TGTGCCTGGACCGAACAGGGAATCACTGAAGCTTTCTTT.